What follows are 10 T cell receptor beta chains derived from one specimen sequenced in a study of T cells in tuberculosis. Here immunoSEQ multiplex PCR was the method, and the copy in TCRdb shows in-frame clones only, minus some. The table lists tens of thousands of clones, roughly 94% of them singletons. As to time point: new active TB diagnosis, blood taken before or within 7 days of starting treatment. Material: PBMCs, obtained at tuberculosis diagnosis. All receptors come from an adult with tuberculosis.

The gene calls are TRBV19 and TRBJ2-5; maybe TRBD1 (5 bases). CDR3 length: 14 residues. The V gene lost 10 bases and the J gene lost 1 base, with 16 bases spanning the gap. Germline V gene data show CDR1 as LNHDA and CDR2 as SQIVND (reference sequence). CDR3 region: CATSTLGAQETQYF. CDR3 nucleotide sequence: TGTGCCACTTCTACCCTAGGGGCCCAAGAGACCCAGTACTTC. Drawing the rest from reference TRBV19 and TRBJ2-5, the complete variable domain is DGGITQSPKYLFRKEGQNVTLSCEQNLNHDAMYWYRQDPGQGLRLIYYSQIVNDFQKGDIAEGYSVSREKKESFPLTVTSAQKNPTAFYLCATSTLGAQETQYFGPGTRLLVL.

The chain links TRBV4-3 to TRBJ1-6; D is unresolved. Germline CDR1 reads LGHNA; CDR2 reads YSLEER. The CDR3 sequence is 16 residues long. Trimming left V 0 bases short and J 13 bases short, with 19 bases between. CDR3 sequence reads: CASSQEIYGVLSPLHF. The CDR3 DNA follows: TGCGCCAGCAGCCAAGAAATATACGGAGTTCTAAGTCCCCTCCACTTT.

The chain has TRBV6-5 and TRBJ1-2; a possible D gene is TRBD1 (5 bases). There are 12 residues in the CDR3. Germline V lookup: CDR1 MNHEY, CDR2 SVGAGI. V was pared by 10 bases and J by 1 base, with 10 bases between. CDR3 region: CATRQLNYGYTF. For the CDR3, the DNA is TGTGCCACCAGACAGCTTAACTATGGCTACACCTTC.

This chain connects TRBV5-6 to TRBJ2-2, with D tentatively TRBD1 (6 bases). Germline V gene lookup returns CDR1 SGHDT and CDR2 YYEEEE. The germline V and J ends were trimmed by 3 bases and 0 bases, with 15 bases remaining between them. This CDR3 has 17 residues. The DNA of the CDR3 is TGTGCCAGCAGCTCGACGAACAGGGTTTCGAACACCGGGGAGCTGTTTTTT. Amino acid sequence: CASSSTNRVSNTGELFF.

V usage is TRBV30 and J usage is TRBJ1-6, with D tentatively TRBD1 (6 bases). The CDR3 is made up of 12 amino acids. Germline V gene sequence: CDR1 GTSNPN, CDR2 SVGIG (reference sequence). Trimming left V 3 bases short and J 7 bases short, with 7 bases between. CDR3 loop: CAWRQGNSPLHF. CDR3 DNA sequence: TGTGCCTGGAGACAGGGAAATTCACCCCTCCACTTT.

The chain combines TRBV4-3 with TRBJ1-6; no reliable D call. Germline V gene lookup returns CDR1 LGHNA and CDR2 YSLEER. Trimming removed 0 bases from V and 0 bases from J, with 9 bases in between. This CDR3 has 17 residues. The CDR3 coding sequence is TGCGCCAGCAGCCAAGATCGGTGGAGCTCCTATAATTCACCCCTCCACTTT. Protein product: CASSQDRWSSYNSPLHF.

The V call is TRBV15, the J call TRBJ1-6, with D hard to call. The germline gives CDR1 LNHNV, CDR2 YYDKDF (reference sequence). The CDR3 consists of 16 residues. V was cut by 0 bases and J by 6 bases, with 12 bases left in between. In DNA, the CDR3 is TGTGCCACCAGCAGAGATCTTGACATACTTAATTCACCCCTCCACTTT. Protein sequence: CATSRDLDILNSPLHF.

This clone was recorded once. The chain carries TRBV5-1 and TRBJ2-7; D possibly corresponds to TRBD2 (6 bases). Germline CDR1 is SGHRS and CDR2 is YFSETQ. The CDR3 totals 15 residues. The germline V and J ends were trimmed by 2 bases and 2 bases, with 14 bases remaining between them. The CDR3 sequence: CASSFHPGGAYEQYF. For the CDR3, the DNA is TGCGCCAGCAGCTTTCACCCAGGCGGGGCCTACGAGCAGTACTTC.

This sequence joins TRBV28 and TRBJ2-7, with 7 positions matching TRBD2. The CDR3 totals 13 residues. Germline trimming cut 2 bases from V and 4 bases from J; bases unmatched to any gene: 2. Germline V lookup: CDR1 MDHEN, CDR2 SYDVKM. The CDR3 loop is CASSLRGGYEQYF. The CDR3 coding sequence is TGTGCCAGCAGTTTACGCGGGGGATACGAGCAGTACTTC.

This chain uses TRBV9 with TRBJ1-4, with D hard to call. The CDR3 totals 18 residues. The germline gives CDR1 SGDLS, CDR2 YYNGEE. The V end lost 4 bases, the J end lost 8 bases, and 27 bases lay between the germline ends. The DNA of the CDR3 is TGTGCCAGCAGCCCAAACACTATCACGCAGAGGTTAATCGAAAAACTGTTTTTT. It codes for CASSPNTITQRLIEKLFF.